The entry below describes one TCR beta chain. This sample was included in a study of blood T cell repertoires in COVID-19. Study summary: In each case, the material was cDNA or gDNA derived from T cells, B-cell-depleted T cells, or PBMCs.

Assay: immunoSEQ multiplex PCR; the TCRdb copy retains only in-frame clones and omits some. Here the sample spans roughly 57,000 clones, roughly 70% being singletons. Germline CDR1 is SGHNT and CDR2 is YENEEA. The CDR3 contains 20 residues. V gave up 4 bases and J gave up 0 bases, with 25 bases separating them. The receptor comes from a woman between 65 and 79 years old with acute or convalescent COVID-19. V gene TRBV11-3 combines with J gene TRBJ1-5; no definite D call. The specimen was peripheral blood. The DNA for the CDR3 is TGTGCCAGCAGCTCCCAGGAACGGCTGCCACTTGTCTATAGCAATCAGCCCCAGCATTTT. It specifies CASSSQERLPLVYSNQPQHF. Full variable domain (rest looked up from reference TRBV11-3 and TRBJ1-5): EAGVVQSPRYKIIEKKQPVAFWCNPISGHNTLYWYLQNLGQGPELLIRYENEEAVDDSQLPKDRFSAERLKGVDSTLKIQPAELGDSAVYLCASSSQERLPLVYSNQPQHFGDGTRLSIL.